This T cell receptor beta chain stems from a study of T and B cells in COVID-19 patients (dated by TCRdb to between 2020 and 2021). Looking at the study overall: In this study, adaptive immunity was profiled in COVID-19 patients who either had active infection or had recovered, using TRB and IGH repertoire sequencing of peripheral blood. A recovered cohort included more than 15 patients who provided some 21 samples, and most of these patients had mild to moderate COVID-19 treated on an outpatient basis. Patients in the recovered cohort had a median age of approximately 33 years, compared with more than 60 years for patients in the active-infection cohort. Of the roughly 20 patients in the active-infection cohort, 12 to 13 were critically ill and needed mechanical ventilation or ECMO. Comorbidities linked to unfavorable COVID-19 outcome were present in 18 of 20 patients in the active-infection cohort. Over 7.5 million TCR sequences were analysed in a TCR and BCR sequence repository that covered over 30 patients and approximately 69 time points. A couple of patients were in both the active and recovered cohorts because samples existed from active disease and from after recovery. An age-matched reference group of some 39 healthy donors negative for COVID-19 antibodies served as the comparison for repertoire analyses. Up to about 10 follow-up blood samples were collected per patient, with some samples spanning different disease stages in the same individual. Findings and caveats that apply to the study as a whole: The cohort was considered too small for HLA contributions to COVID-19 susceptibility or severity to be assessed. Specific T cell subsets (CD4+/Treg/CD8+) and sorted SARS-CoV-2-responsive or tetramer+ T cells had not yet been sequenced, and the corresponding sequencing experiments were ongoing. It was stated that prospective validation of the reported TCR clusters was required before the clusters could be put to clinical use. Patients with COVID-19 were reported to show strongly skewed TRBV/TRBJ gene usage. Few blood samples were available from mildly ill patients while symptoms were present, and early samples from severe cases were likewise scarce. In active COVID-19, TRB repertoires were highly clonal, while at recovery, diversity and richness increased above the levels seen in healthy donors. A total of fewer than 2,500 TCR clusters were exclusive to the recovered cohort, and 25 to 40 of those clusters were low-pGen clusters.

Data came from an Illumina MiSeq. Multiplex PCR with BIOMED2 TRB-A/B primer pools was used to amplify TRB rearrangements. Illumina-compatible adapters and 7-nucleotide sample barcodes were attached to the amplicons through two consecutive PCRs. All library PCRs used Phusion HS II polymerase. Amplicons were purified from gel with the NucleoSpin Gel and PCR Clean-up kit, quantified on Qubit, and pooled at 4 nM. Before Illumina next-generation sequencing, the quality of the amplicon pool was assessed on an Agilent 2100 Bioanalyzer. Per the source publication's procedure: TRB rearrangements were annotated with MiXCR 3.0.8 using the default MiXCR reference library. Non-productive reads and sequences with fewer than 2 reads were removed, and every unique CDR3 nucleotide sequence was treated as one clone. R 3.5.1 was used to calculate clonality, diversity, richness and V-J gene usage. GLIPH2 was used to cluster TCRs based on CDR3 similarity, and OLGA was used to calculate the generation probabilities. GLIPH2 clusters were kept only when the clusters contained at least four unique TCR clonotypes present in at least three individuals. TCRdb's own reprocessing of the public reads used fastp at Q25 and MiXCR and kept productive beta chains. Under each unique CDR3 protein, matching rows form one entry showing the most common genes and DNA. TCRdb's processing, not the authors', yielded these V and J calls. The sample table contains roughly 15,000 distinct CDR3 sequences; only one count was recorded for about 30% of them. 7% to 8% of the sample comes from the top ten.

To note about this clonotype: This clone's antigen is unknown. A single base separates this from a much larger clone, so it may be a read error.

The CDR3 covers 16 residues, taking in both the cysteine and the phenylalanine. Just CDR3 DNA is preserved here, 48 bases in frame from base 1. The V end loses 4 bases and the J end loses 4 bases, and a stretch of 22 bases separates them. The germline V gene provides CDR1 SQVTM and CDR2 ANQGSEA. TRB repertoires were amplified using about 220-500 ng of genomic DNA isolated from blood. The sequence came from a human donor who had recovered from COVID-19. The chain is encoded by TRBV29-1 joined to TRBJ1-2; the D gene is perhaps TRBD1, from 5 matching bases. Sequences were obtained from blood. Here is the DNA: TGCAGCGTTGTAGGGACGAAGGGCGGAAAGAGCTATGGCTACACCTTC. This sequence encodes CSVVGTKGGKSYGYTF.